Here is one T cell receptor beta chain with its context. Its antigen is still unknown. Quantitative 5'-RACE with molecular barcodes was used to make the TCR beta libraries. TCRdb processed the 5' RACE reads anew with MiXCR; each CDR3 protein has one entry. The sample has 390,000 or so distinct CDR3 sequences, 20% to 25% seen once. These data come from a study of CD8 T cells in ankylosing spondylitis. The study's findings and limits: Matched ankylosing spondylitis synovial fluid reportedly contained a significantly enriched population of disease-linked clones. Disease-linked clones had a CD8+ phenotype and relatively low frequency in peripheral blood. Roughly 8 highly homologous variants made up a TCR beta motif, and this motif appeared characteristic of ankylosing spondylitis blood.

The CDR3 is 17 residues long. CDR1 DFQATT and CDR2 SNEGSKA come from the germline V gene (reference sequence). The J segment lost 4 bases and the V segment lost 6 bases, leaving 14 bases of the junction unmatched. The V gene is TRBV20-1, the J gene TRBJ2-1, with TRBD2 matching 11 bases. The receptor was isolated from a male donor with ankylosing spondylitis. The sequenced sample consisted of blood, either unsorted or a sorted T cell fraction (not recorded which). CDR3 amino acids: CSAVTGTSGYEYNEQFF. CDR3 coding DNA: TGCAGTGCAGTGACGGGGACTAGCGGCTACGAGTACAATGAGCAGTTCTTC.